Shown below are 3 T cell receptor beta chains from a single sample sequenced in a study of cytomegalovirus exposure and HLA in healthy donors (dated 2017 in TCRdb). The library came from the immunoSEQ multiplex PCR assay. A mixture of 60 forward primers for TCR Vbeta segments and 13 reverse primers for TCR Jbeta segments was used in the multiplex PCR. The source is immuneACCESS, and TCRdb retained only in-frame sequences with V and J called. Part of the clones is not carried over; for the studies checked, unresolved V genes explain less than half of this, and the remainder is unexplained. Present in this sample are fewer than 150,000 clones, nearly 80% of which were seen just once. Jointly, the top ten make up 4.5% to 6.5% of the sample. The sequencing input was PBMCs. The receptors were gathered from a male donor in good health and CMV-seronegative.

The chain recombines TRBV9 with TRBJ2-1; TRBD1 is a possible D gene (6 bases). V was trimmed by 4 bases and J by 8 bases, leaving 13 bases between them. Germline V CDR1 and CDR2: SGDLS, YYNGEE. This CDR3 region has 13 residues. The CDR3 region has the DNA TGTGCCAGCAGCCTACAGGGTAGGGATGAGCAGTTCTTC. Translated, it gives CASSLQGRDEQFF.

This clone turned up a few times. The rearrangement joins TRBV7-9 to TRBJ1-1; maybe TRBD1 (6 bases). Germline CDR1 and CDR2: SEHNR and FQNEAQ (reference sequence). This CDR3 region has 12 residues. Trimming took off 5 bases at V and 7 bases at J, with 11 bases between the two ends. The CDR3 loop reads CASSKADSEAFF. DNA for the CDR3: TGTGCCAGCAGCAAGGCGGACAGTGAAGCTTTCTTT.

This chain uses TRBV5-1 with TRBJ1-1, with a possible D match to TRBD1 (5 bases). This CDR3 spans 15 amino acids. V was shortened by 0 bases and J by 6 bases, with 15 bases between the two germline ends. CDR1 is SGHRS, CDR2 YFSETQ, per germline. CDR3 DNA sequence: TGCGCCAGCAGCTTGGTTGCCAGGGTTGGAGCTGAAGCTTTCTTT. Translated, it gives CASSLVARVGAEAFF.